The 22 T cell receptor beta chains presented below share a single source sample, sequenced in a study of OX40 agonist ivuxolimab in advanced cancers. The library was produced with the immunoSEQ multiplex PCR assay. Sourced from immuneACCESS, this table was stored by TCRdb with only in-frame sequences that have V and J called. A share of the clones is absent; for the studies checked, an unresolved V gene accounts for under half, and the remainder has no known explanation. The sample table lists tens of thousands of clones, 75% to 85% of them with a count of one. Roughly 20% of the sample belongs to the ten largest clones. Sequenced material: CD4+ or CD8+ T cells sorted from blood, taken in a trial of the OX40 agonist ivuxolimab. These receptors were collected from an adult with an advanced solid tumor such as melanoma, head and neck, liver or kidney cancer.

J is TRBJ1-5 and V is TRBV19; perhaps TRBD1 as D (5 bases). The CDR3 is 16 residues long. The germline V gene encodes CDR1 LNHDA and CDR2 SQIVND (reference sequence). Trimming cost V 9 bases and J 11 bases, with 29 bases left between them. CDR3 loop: CASRNLLGLLGLTQHF. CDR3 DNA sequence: TGTGCCAGCAGAAACCTCTTGGGGCTACTGGGGTTGACCCAGCATTTT.

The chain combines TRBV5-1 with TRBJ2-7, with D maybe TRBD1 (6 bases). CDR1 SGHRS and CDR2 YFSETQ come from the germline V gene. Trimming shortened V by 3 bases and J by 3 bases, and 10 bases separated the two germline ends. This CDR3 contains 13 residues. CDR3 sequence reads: CASSSQGIYEQYF. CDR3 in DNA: TGCGCCAGCAGCTCACAGGGTATCTACGAGCAGTACTTC.

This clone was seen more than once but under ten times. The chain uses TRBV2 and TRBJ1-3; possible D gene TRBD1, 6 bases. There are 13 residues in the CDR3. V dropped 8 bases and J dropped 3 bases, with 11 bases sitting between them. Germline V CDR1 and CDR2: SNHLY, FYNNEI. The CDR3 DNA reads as TGTGCCAGCTCACAGGGAATTGGAAACACCATATATTTT. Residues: CASSQGIGNTIYF. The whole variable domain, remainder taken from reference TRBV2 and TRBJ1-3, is EPEVTQTPSHQVTQMGQEVILRCVPISNHLYFYWYRQILGQKVEFLVSFYNNEISEKSEIFDDQFSVERPDGSNFTLKIRSTKLEDSAMYFCASSQGIGNTIYFGEGSWLTVV.

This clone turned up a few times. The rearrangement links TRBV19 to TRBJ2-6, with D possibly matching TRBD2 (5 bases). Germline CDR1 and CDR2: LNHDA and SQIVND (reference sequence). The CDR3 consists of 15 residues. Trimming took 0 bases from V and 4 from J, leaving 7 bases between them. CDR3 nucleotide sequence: TGTGCCAGTAGTATAGAAGCGGCAGGGGCCAACGTCCTGACTTTC. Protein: CASSIEAAGANVLTF.

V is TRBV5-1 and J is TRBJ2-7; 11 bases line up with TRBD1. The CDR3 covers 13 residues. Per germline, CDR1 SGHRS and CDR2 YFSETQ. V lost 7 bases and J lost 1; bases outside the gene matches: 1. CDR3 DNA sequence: TGCGCCAGCGGGACAGGGGGATCCTACGAGCAGTACTTC. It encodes CASGTGGSYEQYF.

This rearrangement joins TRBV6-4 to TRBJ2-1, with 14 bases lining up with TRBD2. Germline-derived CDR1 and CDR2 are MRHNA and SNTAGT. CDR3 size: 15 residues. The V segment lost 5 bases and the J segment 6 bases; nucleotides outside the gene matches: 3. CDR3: CASSPGTSGSNEQFF. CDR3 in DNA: TGTGCCAGCAGTCCCGGGACTAGCGGGAGCAATGAGCAGTTCTTC.

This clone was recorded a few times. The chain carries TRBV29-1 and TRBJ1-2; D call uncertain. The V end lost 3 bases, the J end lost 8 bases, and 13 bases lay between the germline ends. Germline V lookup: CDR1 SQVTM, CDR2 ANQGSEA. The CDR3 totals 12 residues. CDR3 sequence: CSVEGREWGYTF. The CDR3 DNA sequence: TGCAGCGTTGAGGGGAGGGAGTGGGGCTACACCTTC.

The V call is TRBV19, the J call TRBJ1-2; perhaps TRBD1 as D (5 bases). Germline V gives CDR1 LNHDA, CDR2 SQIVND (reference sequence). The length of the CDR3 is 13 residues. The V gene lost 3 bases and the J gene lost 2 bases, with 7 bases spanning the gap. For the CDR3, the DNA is TGTGCCAGTAGTATGGAGGGGAACTATGGCTACACCTTC. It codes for CASSMEGNYGYTF.

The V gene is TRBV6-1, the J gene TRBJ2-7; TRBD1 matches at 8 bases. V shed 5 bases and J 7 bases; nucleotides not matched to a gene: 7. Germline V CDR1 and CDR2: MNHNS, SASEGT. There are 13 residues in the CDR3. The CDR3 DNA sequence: TGTGCCAGCAGTCTGGACAGGGCCCTAGAGCAGTACTTC. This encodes CASSLDRALEQYF.

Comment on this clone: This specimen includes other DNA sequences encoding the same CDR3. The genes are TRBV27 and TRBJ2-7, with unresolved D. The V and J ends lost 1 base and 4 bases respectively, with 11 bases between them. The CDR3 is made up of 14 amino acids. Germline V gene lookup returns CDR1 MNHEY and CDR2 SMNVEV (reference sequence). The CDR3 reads CASSLLDSLYEQYF. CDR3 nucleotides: TGTGCCAGCAGTTTATTAGACTCCTTGTACGAGCAGTACTTC.

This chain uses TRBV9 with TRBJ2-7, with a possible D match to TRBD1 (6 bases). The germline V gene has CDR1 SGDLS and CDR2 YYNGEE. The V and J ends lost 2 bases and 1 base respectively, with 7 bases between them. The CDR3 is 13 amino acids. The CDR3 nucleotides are TGTGCCAGCAGCGTCGGACAGTCCTACGAGCAGTACTTC. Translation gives CASSVGQSYEQYF.

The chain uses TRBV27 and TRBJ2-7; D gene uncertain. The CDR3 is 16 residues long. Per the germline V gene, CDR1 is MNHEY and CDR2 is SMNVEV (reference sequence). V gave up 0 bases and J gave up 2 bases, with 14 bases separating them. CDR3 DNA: TGTGCCAGCAGTTTATCTTGGCGAACCGTCACCTACGAGCAGTACTTC. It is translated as CASSLSWRTVTYEQYF.

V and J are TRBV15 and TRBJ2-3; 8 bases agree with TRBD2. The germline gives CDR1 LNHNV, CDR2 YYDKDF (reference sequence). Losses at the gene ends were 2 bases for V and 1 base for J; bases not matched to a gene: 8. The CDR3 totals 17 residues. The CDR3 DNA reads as TGTGCCACCAGCAGACATGTTAGCGGGGATCGCACAGATACGCAGTATTTT. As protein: CATSRHVSGDRTDTQYF. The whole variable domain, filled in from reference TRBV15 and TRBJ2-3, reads DAMVIQNPRYQVTQFGKPVTLSCSQTLNHNVMYWYQQKSSQAPKLLFHYYDKDFNNEADTPDNFQSRRPNTSFCFLDIRSPGLGDTAMYLCATSRHVSGDRTDTQYFGPGTRLTVL.

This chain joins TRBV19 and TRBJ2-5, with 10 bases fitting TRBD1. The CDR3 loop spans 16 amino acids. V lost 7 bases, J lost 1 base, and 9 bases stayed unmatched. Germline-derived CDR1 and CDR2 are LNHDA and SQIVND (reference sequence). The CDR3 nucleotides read TGTGCCAGTAAGGATAGGACAGGGGGACTCCAAGAGACCCAGTACTTC. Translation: CASKDRTGGLQETQYF.

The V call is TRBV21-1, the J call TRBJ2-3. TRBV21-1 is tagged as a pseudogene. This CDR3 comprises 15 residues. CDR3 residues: CASKGGGRVTDTQYF. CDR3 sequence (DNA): TGTGCCAGCAAAGGGGGCGGGAGAGTCACAGATACGCAGTATTTT.

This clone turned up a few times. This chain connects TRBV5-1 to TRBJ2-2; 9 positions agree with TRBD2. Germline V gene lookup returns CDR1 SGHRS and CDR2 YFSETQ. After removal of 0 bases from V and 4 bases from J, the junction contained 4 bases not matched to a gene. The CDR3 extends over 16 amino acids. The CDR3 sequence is CASSLEERGVTGELFF. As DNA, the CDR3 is TGCGCCAGCAGCTTGGAAGAGCGGGGGGTCACCGGGGAGCTGTTTTTT.

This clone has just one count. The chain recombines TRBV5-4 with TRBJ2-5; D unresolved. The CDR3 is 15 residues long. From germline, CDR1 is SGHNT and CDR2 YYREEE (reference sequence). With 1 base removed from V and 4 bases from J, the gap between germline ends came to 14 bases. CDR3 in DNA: TGTGCCAGCAGCTTGTACCGGTCGGTCCCAGAGACCCAGTACTTC. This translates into CASSLYRSVPETQYF.

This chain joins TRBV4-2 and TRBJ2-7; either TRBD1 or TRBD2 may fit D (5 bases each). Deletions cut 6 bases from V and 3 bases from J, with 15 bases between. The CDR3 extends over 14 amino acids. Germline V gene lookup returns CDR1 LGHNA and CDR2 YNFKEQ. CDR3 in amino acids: CASSHRDRNYEQYF. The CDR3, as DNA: TGTGCCAGCAGTCACCGGGACCGAAACTACGAGCAGTACTTC.

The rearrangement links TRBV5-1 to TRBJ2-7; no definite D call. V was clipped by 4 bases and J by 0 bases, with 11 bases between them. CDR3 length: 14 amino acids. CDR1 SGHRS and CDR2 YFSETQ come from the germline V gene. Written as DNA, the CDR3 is TGCGCCAGCAGCCTGGGTAGTTACTCCTACGAGCAGTACTTC. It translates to CASSLGSYSYEQYF.

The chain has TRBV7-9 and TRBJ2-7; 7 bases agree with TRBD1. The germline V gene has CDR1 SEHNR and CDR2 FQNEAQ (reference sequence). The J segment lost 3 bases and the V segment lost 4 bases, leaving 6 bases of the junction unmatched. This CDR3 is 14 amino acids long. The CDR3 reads CASSSTGTVYEQYF. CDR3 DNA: TGTGCCAGCAGCTCAACCGGGACAGTCTACGAGCAGTACTTC.

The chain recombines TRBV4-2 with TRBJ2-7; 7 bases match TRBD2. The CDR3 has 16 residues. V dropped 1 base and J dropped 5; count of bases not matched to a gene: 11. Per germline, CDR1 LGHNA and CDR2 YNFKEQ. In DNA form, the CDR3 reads TGTGCCAGCAGCCAAGCTCAACGGGAGGTATTCCACGAGCAGTACTTC. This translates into CASSQAQREVFHEQYF.

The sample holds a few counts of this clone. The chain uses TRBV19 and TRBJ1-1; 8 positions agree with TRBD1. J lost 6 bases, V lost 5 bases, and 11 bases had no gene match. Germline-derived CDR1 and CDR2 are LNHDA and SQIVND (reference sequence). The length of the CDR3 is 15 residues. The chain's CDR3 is CASSPHSGGRAEAFF. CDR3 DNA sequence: TGTGCCAGTAGTCCTCACTCAGGGGGCCGGGCTGAAGCTTTCTTT.